The present T cell receptor beta chain was sequenced within a study of response to subunit inactivated influenza vaccine (dated 2018 in TCRdb). Notes on the research overall: Deep quantitative T cell receptor repertoire profiling was used in the study to track responses to a trivalent subunit inactivated influenza vaccine. Overall study results and their limits: The authors suggested that each seasonal influenza vaccination may recruit only a limited number of new T cells.

Library prep was done by RT-PCR. Sequencer: Illumina HiSeq 2500. The raw public data were reprocessed by TCRdb itself: fastp quality trimming at Q25, MiXCR clonotype calling, in-frame beta chains only. CDR3 protein duplicates are merged, each entry listing the most common genes and DNA. The sample table shows around 190,000 distinct CDR3 sequences, and about 10% are seen once. The ten largest make up approximately 11% of the sample. On this clonotype itself: Its cognate antigen has yet to be identified. The sample holds no much larger clone one base away, and base qualities are not on file.

From the germline V gene, CDR1 is SGHVS and CDR2 is FNYEAQ. The CDR3 holds 16 amino acids from the cysteine to the phenylalanine. CDR3 DNA is the only sequence kept; it has 48 bases, read in frame from the first base. The germline V and J ends show losses of 5 bases and 1 base respectively, and no gene match explains 9 bases of the junction. This TCR was recovered from a man aged 45-60 years who received an inactivated influenza vaccine. Donor details come from another sample of the same person, matched by shared clones. The chain is encoded by TRBV7-6 joined to TRBJ1-1; 8 bases in between match TRBD1. The input for sequencing was non-naive T cells sorted from PBMCs, taken on the day of vaccination. The sample's cell subset or site label is to be understood as: memory T cell fraction. The CDR3 is CASSTTGQGGNTEAFF. In nucleotide form, the sequence is TGTGCCAGCAGCACCACCGGACAGGGTGGGAACACTGAAGCTTTCTTT. With the rest looked up from the reference TRBV7-6 and TRBJ1-1 genes rather than sequenced, the full variable domain is GAGVSQSPRYKVTKRGQDVALRCDPISGHVSLYWYRQALGQGPEFLTYFNYEAQQDKSGLPNDRFSAERPEGSISTLTIQRTEQRDSAMYRCASSTTGQGGNTEAFFGQGTRLTVV.